This passage covers 18 T cell receptor beta chains from one sample sequenced in a study of T cells in Graves' hyperthyroidism and ophthalmopathy. TCR beta CDR3 regions were amplified from RNA. The primer set for the first-round RT-PCR of the TCR CDR3 was HTBI. MiXCR was run by TCRdb on the multiplex PCR reads, yielding one entry per CDR3 protein. The table shows about 560,000 distinct CDR3 sequences, with roughly a sixth occurring only once. The sequenced sample consisted of blood. The receptor source for this set is a woman between 18 and 29 years old with Graves' hyperthyroidism.

This clonotype was counted ten times or more. The rearrangement joins TRBV2 to TRBJ1-1, with D hard to call. CDR3 size: 11 residues. CDR1 SNHLY and CDR2 FYNNEI come from the germline V gene. Between the trimmed V and J ends, which lost 2 bases and 7 bases, there was a span of 5 bases. CDR3 DNA: TGTGCCAGCAGTGAACAGCTTGAAGCTTTCTTT. Protein product: CASSEQLEAFF. Using reference TRBV2 and TRBJ1-1 for the parts outside the CDR3, the full variable domain is EPEVTQTPSHQVTQMGQEVILRCVPISNHLYFYWYRQILGQKVEFLVSFYNNEISEKSEIFDDQFSVERPDGSNFTLKIRSTKLEDSAMYFCASSEQLEAFFGQGTRLTVV.

This clonotype was recorded many times. V and J are TRBV12-3 or TRBV12-4 and TRBJ2-5, with D unresolved. Trimming cost V 5 bases and J 1 base, with 8 bases left between them. The CDR3 extends over 13 amino acids. CDR3 DNA sequence: TGTGCCAGCAGTCTTGTGATCCAAGAGACCCAGTACTTC. Protein product: CASSLVIQETQYF.

This clonotype has a count of ten or more. The chain has TRBV12-3 or TRBV12-4 and TRBJ1-2, with 9 bases identical to TRBD1. V was pared by 9 bases and J by 2 bases, with 4 bases of the junction left unmatched. The CDR3 contains 13 residues. CDR3 in DNA: TGTGCCAGTGGGGACAGGGCCAACTATGGCTACACCTTC. This codes for CASGDRANYGYTF.

In its sample, this clonotype was seen many times. CDR3 DNA sequence: TGCAGTGCTAGAGATGCCGGGAAGAATGAAAAACTGTTTTTT. It specifies CSARDAGKNEKLFF. The V call is TRBV20-1, the J call TRBJ1-4; no definite D call. Germline CDR1 is DFQATT and CDR2 is SNEGSKA (reference sequence). Trimming removed 0 bases from V and 5 bases from J, with 10 bases in between. The CDR3 consists of 14 residues.

There are a few counts of this clonotype. The V gene is TRBV29-1, the J gene TRBJ2-2; D could derive from TRBD1 or TRBD2 (5 bases each). V was clipped by 3 bases and J by 0 bases, with 8 bases between them. This CDR3 has 14 residues. Germline V CDR1 and CDR2: SQVTM, ANQGSEA. DNA for the CDR3: TGCAGCGTTGAGAGGGGACCGAACACCGGGGAGCTGTTTTTT. It translates to CSVERGPNTGELFF.

This clonotype was counted many times. This rearrangement joins TRBV13 to TRBJ1-2; the D gene is possibly TRBD1 (5 bases). V gave up 3 bases and J gave up 5 bases, with 13 bases separating them. The CDR3 has 14 residues. CDR1 and CDR2 from the germline V gene are PRHDT and FYEKMQ (reference sequence). The chain's CDR3 is CASSFKRGPYGYTF. CDR3 nucleotides: TGTGCCAGCAGCTTTAAGCGGGGCCCTTATGGCTACACCTTC.

This clonotype was detected many times. The V and J genes are TRBV12-3 or TRBV12-4 and TRBJ1-6, with D perhaps TRBD1 (6 bases). The V end lost 1 base, the J end lost 5 bases, and 9 bases lay between the germline ends. This CDR3 is built from 15 residues. This chain's CDR3 is CASSLEGGNNSPLHF. CDR3 DNA: TGTGCCAGCAGTTTAGAGGGGGGGAATAATTCACCCCTCCACTTT.

This clonotype came up many times. The chain combines TRBV2 with TRBJ1-2, with D hard to call. With 2 bases removed from V and 1 base from J, the gap between germline ends came to 8 bases. The CDR3 is 14 amino acids. From germline, CDR1 is SNHLY and CDR2 FYNNEI. CDR3: CASSERAHNYGYTF. The CDR3 DNA is TGTGCCAGCAGTGAACGGGCTCATAACTATGGCTACACCTTC.

With regard to this clonotype: A read error may explain this, as a much larger clone is one base away. The rearrangement joins TRBV3-1 to TRBJ2-7, with 12 bases identical to TRBD2. The J segment lost 3 bases and the V segment lost 5 bases, leaving 5 bases of the junction unmatched. The CDR3 is 15 amino acids. The germline CDR1 and CDR2 sequences are LGHDT and YNNKEL (reference sequence). The CDR3 here is CASSETSGSFYEQYF. In nucleotides, the CDR3 is TGTGCCAGCAGCGAGACTAGCGGGAGTTTCTACGAGCAGTACTTC.

The V and J genes are TRBV14 and TRBJ1-4, with D unclear. The CDR3 runs to 15 residues. Germline CDR1 and CDR2: SGHDN and FVKESK. V lost 4 bases, J lost 0 bases, and 9 bases lay in between. The CDR3 spells CASSPWNPTNEKLFF. CDR3 nucleotides: TGTGCCAGCAGCCCCTGGAATCCAACTAATGAAAAACTGTTTTTT.

This clonotype was seen at least ten times. The chain carries TRBV12-3 or TRBV12-4 and TRBJ2-5; TRBD1 might be the D (5 bases). V shed 7 bases and J shed 1 base, with 10 bases lying between them. CDR3 length: 13 amino acids. In DNA, the CDR3 is TGTGCCAGCACCTGGGGCGCCCAAGAGACCCAGTACTTC. Translation gives CASTWGAQETQYF.

This sequence joins TRBV19 and TRBJ1-1; TRBD1 matches 10 bases. Germline V gene sequence: CDR1 LNHDA, CDR2 SQIVND (reference sequence). The CDR3 extends over 14 amino acids. Trimming at V came to 5 bases and at J to 5 bases, leaving 5 bases not matched to a gene. This chain's CDR3 is CASSETGGETEAFF. The CDR3 DNA is TGTGCCAGTAGTGAGACAGGGGGCGAGACTGAAGCTTTCTTT.

This clonotype has a count of ten or more. V and J are TRBV6-2 or TRBV6-3 and TRBJ2-3; 9 nucleotides line up with TRBD2. CDR1 and CDR2 from the germline V gene are MNHEY and SVGEGT. This CDR3 has 16 residues. V lost 1 base to trimming and J lost 1 base; unmatched junction nucleotides: 3. The CDR3 DNA is TGTGCCAGCAGTTACTTCCAGCGGGAGGGCACAGATACGCAGTATTTT. It translates to CASSYFQREGTDTQYF.

The chain couples TRBV4-2 to TRBJ1-4; the match to TRBD1 covers 9 bases. J gave up 10 bases and V 3 bases, and 6 bases lay outside the gene matches. Looked up from germline, CDR1 is LGHNA and CDR2 is YNFKEQ. The CDR3 runs to 14 residues. The CDR3 protein is CASSHPGQGGKLFF. CDR3 sequence (DNA): TGTGCCAGCAGCCACCCGGGACAGGGTGGAAAACTGTTTTTT.

V and J are TRBV9 and TRBJ2-5; D is perhaps TRBD1 (6 bases). This CDR3 has 16 residues. V was pared by 0 bases and J by 2 bases, with 14 bases between. Germline V gene lookup returns CDR1 SGDLS and CDR2 YYNGEE. CDR3 sequence: CASSVGWGRGQETQYF. DNA of the CDR3: TGTGCCAGCAGCGTAGGCTGGGGCAGGGGACAAGAGACCCAGTACTTC. Complete variable domain (other parts from reference TRBV9 and TRBJ2-5): DSGVTQTPKHLITATGQRVTLRCSPRSGDLSVYWYQQSLDQGLQFLIQYYNGEERAKGNILERFSAQQFPDLHSELNLSSLELGDSALYFCASSVGWGRGQETQYFGPGTRLLVL.

The V gene is TRBV19, the J gene TRBJ2-1; 10 nucleotides agree with TRBD2. V shed 5 bases and J 2 bases; nucleotides not matched to a gene: 3. Germline V lookup: CDR1 LNHDA, CDR2 SQIVND (reference sequence). This CDR3 is 15 amino acids long. This CDR3 is CASSVAGGPYNEQFF. CDR3 DNA: TGTGCCAGTAGTGTAGCGGGAGGCCCCTACAATGAGCAGTTCTTC.

This clonotype was seen ten or more times. In nucleotides, the CDR3 is TGTGCCAGCAGCGTAGGGGCCCAGGGGGGGTACGAGCAGTACTTC. This translates into CASSVGAQGGYEQYF. The chain is built from TRBV9 and TRBJ2-7; D assignment may be TRBD1 or TRBD2 (7 bases each). The V gene lost 0 bases and the J gene lost 4 bases, with 14 bases spanning the gap. Germline V gene sequence: CDR1 SGDLS, CDR2 YYNGEE. The CDR3 spans 15 residues.

V usage is TRBV3-1 and J usage is TRBJ1-1, with 10 bases identical to TRBD1. The CDR3 covers 16 residues. Germline trimming cut 5 bases from V and 11 bases from J; bases unmatched to any gene: 17. Germline V gene lookup returns CDR1 LGHDT and CDR2 YNNKEL (reference sequence). CDR3 DNA: TGTGCCAGCAGCGCCCGACAGGGGGCGGAGGGGCCAAAGGCTTTCTTT. This sequence encodes CASSARQGAEGPKAFF.